The source of this TCR beta chain is a study of human T cells and chemical hapten exposure. From germline, CDR1 is LGHNA and CDR2 YNFKEQ. The V end was cut by 1 base, the J end by 6 bases, with 4 bases between. This CDR3 has 12 amino acids. Time point reported: patch test 2, 6 weeks after DPC sensitization. Treatment indicated: therapeutic diphenylcyclopropenone sensitization with weekly scalp DPC. TCRdb re-analysed the RACE reads in MiXCR, keeping a single row per CDR3 protein. The sample holds fewer than 80,000 distinct CDR3 sequences, about 9.4% seen once. The chain is built from TRBV4-2 and TRBJ2-1; D is uncertain. This sequence was found in a woman aged 45-60 years with alopecia areata. Some clones in this sample may be carry-over from other donors' samples. This specimen consisted of whole blood, obtained in connection with sensitization to the hapten diphenylcyclopropenone (DPC). Here the CDR3 reads CASSQVGNEQFF. Here the CDR3 DNA reads TGTGCCAGCAGCCAAGTTGGCAATGAGCAGTTCTTC.